This TCR beta chain was sequenced for a study of T cell repertoires and leukemia-associated antigens (dated by TCRdb to the late 2010s). About the investigation overall: Roughly 16.1 million effective reads were obtained overall, with each sample giving about 5.1 to 7 million read pairs and 3.3 to 5.0 million effective reads. The study aimed to identify which antigen a TCR Vbeta21 clone previously found in CML patients recognizes, using in vitro peptide stimulation of healthy T cells.

Study-wide findings and limitations: Across the four groups, there were no significant differences in the numbers of Vbeta genes (roughly 60), Jbeta genes (over 12), VDJ rearrangements, or unique CDR3s. The antigen specificity and function of the expanded clones were not directly tested, and further investigation of both was required.

Total RNA was extracted from the cultured T cells with TRIzol reagent. 5' rapid amplification of cDNA ends (5'RACE) was the method used to amplify TCRbeta libraries from the RNA. Library concentration and integrity were checked with Qubit, an Agilent instrument, and quantitative PCR before sequencing. Sequencing of qualified libraries was performed on Illumina HiSeq or MiSeq by a commercial service provider. Under the source paper's analysis protocol: TCR sequences in each sample were identified with MiXCR version 1.8.2. For a clone to be considered qualified, a CDR3 longer than four amino acids, an in-frame nucleotide length, and the absence of a stop codon were required. A read counted as effective if the read contained the complete CDR3 structure. RT-PCR with 24 Vbeta primers, GeneScan spectratyping, and Sanger sequencing were used to validate the expanded clones. TCRdb applied fastp at Q25 and MiXCR to the public reads, then kept only in-frame beta chains. Rows merge per CDR3 protein into single entries with the most common DNA and genes. TCRdb's processing, not the study's, gives the V and J calls here. This sample is represented by about 12,000 distinct CDR3 sequences; 35% to 45% of them were singletons. The ten largest clones add up to roughly 30% of the sample.

CD3+ T cells were first rested overnight at 2.5 million to 3 million cells/mL in RPMI 1640 without fetal bovine serum. MACS immunomagnetic beads were used according to the manufacturer's instructions to isolate CD3+ T cells from PBMCs. This clonotype qualifies as medium-sized (0.01 to 0.1%). There is no known antigen for this receptor. No quality values exist for individual bases; no much larger clone is one base distant. The trim is 0 bases for V and 10 bases for J, with a gap of 16 bases between the germline ends. CDR1 and CDR2, per the germline V gene, are LGHNA and YSLEER. The CDR3 runs 15 residues from the cysteine to the phenylalanine. Only the CDR3 DNA is retained, 45 bases long and in frame from the first base.

Sequenced: CD3+ T cells sorted from blood and cultured. The rearrangement combines TRBV4-3 with TRBJ2-1; the D gene lacks a confident call. The receptor was derived from a female donor in good health. Read as DNA, the sequence is TGCGCCAGCAGCCAAGACTATAATTCTGCGGTGGAGCAGTTCTTC. This translates into CASSQDYNSAVEQFF.